This T cell receptor beta chain was captured by sequencing in a study of blood T cell repertoires in COVID-19. Per the original data handling: The assay estimated nucleated cells by amplifying reference gene primers. Profiling relied on immunoSEQ multiplex PCR, and the TCRdb table lists in-frame clones only, not all of them. Clone size and the V and J calls come from that table; the DNA yielded D and trimming. The data show approximately 200,000 clones, with about 80% seen just once and roughly 1.3% held by the top ten. From germline, CDR1 is SGHDN and CDR2 FVKESK. The V and J ends lost 4 bases and 4 bases respectively, with 16 bases between them. The CDR3 is made up of 15 amino acids.

This rearrangement joins TRBV14 to TRBJ2-5, with a weak D call TRBD1 (6 bases). The material sequenced was PBMCs or T cells enriched from blood (not recorded which). This receptor was identified in a woman aged 35 to 49 with acute COVID-19. The CDR3 here is CASSPRMGARETQYF. CDR3 DNA sequence: TGTGCCAGCAGCCCCCGGATGGGGGCTAGAGAGACCCAGTACTTC.